Listed below are T cell receptor beta chains from one sample, sequenced in a study of T cells after posttransplantation cyclophosphamide. Produced via immunoSEQ multiplex PCR; TCRdb's table is partial and in-frame only. The profile shows about 9,600 clones, more than 75% of them singletons. The starting material was PBMCs, obtained after an allogeneic stem cell transplant with a calcineurin inhibitor and methotrexate. These receptor sequences come from a male patient between 25 and 39 years old who received an allogeneic stem cell transplant from an unrelated donor, was CMV-positive, and had no GVHD. Some of the T cells might come from the graft donor. Each CDR3 is given with its conserved first and last residue. Each record gives: V gene, J gene, D gene, clone size, CDR3 protein, CDR3 DNA. D genes are given only for firm matches. Rows may omit the clone size; those that give it use once, few, many or a size class.

v_gene: TRBV9
j_gene: TRBJ2-3
d_gene: TRBD1
abundance: .
CDR3aa: CASSVRQGTDTQYF
CDR3nt: TGTGCCAGCAGCGTTCGACAGGGAACAGATACGCAGTATTTT

v_gene: TRBV7-2
j_gene: TRBJ1-1
d_gene: .
abundance: .
CDR3aa: CASSLQGSSGTEAFF
CDR3nt: TGTGCCAGCAGCTTACAGGGGTCGTCGGGGACTGAAGCTTTCTTT

v_gene: TRBV5-4
j_gene: TRBJ2-2
d_gene: .
abundance: .
CDR3aa: CASSGGTGIAGELFF
CDR3nt: TGTGCCAGCAGCGGGGGAACAGGGATTGCCGGGGAGCTGTTTTTT

v_gene: TRBV27
j_gene: TRBJ2-3
d_gene: .
abundance: .
CDR3aa: CASSFGPSTDTQYF
CDR3nt: TGTGCCAGCAGTTTTGGCCCCAGCACAGATACGCAGTATTTT

v_gene: TRBV11-2
j_gene: TRBJ2-7
d_gene: TRBD1
abundance: once
CDR3aa: CASSPGTGGFYEQYF
CDR3nt: TGTGCCAGCAGCCCCGGGACAGGGGGCTTCTACGAGCAGTACTTC

v_gene: TRBV2
j_gene: TRBJ1-2
d_gene: TRBD1
abundance: .
CDR3aa: CASNRQGGYTF
CDR3nt: TGTGCCAGCAACCGACAGGGAGGCTACACCTTC

v_gene: TRBV27
j_gene: TRBJ1-5
d_gene: .
abundance: .
CDR3aa: CASSYGGSNQPQHF
CDR3nt: TGTGCCAGCAGTTACGGGGGGAGCAATCAGCCCCAGCATTTT

v_gene: TRBV15
j_gene: TRBJ1-3
d_gene: .
abundance: .
CDR3aa: CATSRDTRSGNTIYF
CDR3nt: TGTGCCACCAGCAGAGATACTCGGTCTGGAAACACCATATATTTT

v_gene: TRBV5-5
j_gene: TRBJ1-4
d_gene: TRBD1
abundance: .
CDR3aa: CASSLMTGGSTNEKLFF
CDR3nt: TGTGCCAGCAGCTTGATGACAGGGGGATCTACTAATGAAAAACTGTTTTTT

v_gene: TRBV7-8
j_gene: TRBJ2-1
d_gene: TRBD2
abundance: .
CDR3aa: CASSLIGRVAGAYNEQFF
CDR3nt: TGTGCCAGCAGCTTAATTGGCAGGGTTGCGGGAGCCTACAATGAGCAGTTCTTC

v_gene: TRBV11-3
j_gene: TRBJ2-3
d_gene: TRBD1
abundance: .
CDR3aa: CASSFRDRVVFSTDTQYF
CDR3nt: TGTGCCAGCAGCTTTCGGGACAGGGTTGTTTTTAGCACAGATACGCAGTATTTT

v_gene: TRBV27
j_gene: TRBJ2-3
d_gene: TRBD2
abundance: .
CDR3aa: CASNGLAGRTDTQYF
CDR3nt: TGTGCCAGCAACGGACTAGCGGGACGCACAGATACGCAGTATTTT

v_gene: TRBV10-3
j_gene: TRBJ2-7
d_gene: TRBD2
abundance: .
CDR3aa: CAKPGLYSYEQYF
CDR3nt: TGTGCCAAACCGGGACTATACTCCTACGAGCAGTACTTC

v_gene: TRBV4-1
j_gene: TRBJ1-1
d_gene: .
abundance: once
CDR3aa: CASSQPGGTEAFF
CDR3nt: TGCGCCAGCAGCCAACCGGGGGGCACTGAAGCTTTCTTT

v_gene: TRBV5-6
j_gene: TRBJ1-2
d_gene: .
abundance: .
CDR3aa: CASSLEQGLYGYTF
CDR3nt: TGTGCCAGCAGCTTGGAACAGGGCCTCTATGGCTACACCTTC

v_gene: TRBV7-9
j_gene: TRBJ1-4
d_gene: TRBD1
abundance: .
CDR3aa: CASSTWTGGDEKLFF
CDR3nt: TGTGCCAGCAGCACTTGGACAGGGGGGGACGAAAAACTGTTTTTT

v_gene: TRBV5-4
j_gene: TRBJ2-5
d_gene: TRBD2
abundance: .
CDR3aa: CASSLWEAVEMLAGKETQYF
CDR3nt: TGTGCCAGCAGCTTATGGGAAGCAGTCGAAATGCTAGCGGGGAAAGAGACCCAGTACTTC

v_gene: TRBV11-3
j_gene: TRBJ2-1
d_gene: .
abundance: .
CDR3aa: CASSPAGTLPYNEQFF
CDR3nt: TGTGCCAGCAGCCCAGCCGGGACACTTCCCTACAATGAGCAGTTCTTC

v_gene: TRBV6-5
j_gene: TRBJ2-6
d_gene: .
abundance: .
CDR3aa: CASSLSGANVLTF
CDR3nt: TGTGCCAGCAGCCTCTCTGGGGCCAACGTCCTGACTTTC

v_gene: TRBV19
j_gene: TRBJ2-5
d_gene: .
abundance: .
CDR3aa: CASSISARVAGQETQYF
CDR3nt: TGTGCCAGTAGTATCTCAGCGAGGGTAGCTGGCCAAGAGACCCAGTACTTC

v_gene: TRBV7-2
j_gene: TRBJ2-7
d_gene: TRBD2
abundance: .
CDR3aa: CASSSLAGGPLSYEQYF
CDR3nt: TGTGCCAGCAGCTCACTAGCGGGAGGGCCCCTCTCCTACGAGCAGTACTTC

v_gene: TRBV5-1
j_gene: TRBJ2-4
d_gene: TRBD2
abundance: .
CDR3aa: CASTPLAGVDIQYF
CDR3nt: TGCGCCAGCACCCCACTAGCGGGGGTGGACATTCAGTACTTC

v_gene: TRBV28
j_gene: TRBJ2-7
d_gene: .
abundance: .
CDR3aa: CASSTSDYEQYF
CDR3nt: TGTGCCAGCAGTACCTCAGACTACGAGCAGTACTTC

v_gene: TRBV14
j_gene: TRBJ1-4
d_gene: .
abundance: .
CDR3aa: CASSPNRVDEKLFF
CDR3nt: TGTGCCAGCAGCCCGAACAGGGTAGATGAAAAACTGTTTTTT

v_gene: TRBV6-4
j_gene: TRBJ1-6
d_gene: TRBD1
abundance: once
CDR3aa: CASALVPGQGSPLHF
CDR3nt: TGTGCCAGCGCTCTTGTCCCGGGACAGGGTTCACCCCTCCACTTT

v_gene: TRBV7-2
j_gene: TRBJ2-1
d_gene: TRBD2
abundance: .
CDR3aa: CASSLWASGQYNEQFF
CDR3nt: TGTGCCAGCAGCTTATGGGCTAGCGGGCAATACAATGAGCAGTTCTTC

v_gene: TRBV7-2
j_gene: TRBJ2-3
d_gene: .
abundance: .
CDR3aa: CASSLVLARSHDTQYF
CDR3nt: TGTGCCAGCAGCTTAGTCCTAGCAAGGTCCCACGATACGCAGTATTTT

v_gene: TRBV11-3
j_gene: TRBJ2-5
d_gene: .
abundance: .
CDR3aa: CASSSYRDQETQYF
CDR3nt: TGTGCCAGCAGCTCATACAGGGATCAAGAGACCCAGTACTTC

v_gene: TRBV13
j_gene: TRBJ2-5
d_gene: .
abundance: .
CDR3aa: CASSLAMAGSQETQYF
CDR3nt: TGTGCCAGCAGCTTAGCCATGGCGGGATCTCAAGAGACCCAGTACTTC

v_gene: TRBV4-1
j_gene: TRBJ1-3
d_gene: .
abundance: once
CDR3aa: CASSQVHGGPGNTIYF
CDR3nt: TGCGCCAGCAGCCAAGTGCACGGGGGGCCGGGAAACACCATATATTTT

v_gene: TRBV1
j_gene: TRBJ2-4
d_gene: .
abundance: .
CDR3aa: CTSSPKNIQYF
CDR3nt: TGCACCAGCAGCCCTAAAAACATTCAGTACTTC

v_gene: TRBV18
j_gene: TRBJ1-3
d_gene: .
abundance: few
CDR3aa: CASSPTGLSGNTIYF
CDR3nt: TGTGCCAGCTCACCGACAGGTTTATCTGGAAACACCATATATTTT

v_gene: TRBV7-3
j_gene: TRBJ2-3
d_gene: TRBD2
abundance: .
CDR3aa: CASSPGLAGGPSTDTQYF
CDR3nt: TGTGCCAGCAGCCCCGGACTAGCGGGAGGGCCGAGCACAGATACGCAGTATTTT

v_gene: TRBV6-5
j_gene: TRBJ1-6
d_gene: .
abundance: .
CDR3aa: CASSAPGLYNSPLHF
CDR3nt: TGTGCCAGCAGTGCTCCAGGGTTATATAATTCACCCCTCCACTTT

v_gene: TRBV19
j_gene: TRBJ2-1
d_gene: TRBD2
abundance: .
CDR3aa: CASRGLATYNEQFF
CDR3nt: TGTGCCAGTCGCGGACTAGCGACATACAATGAGCAGTTCTTC

v_gene: TRBV18
j_gene: TRBJ2-7
d_gene: TRBD2
abundance: .
CDR3aa: CASSYYRDAGGLGEQYF
CDR3nt: TGTGCCAGCTCATACTACAGGGATGCGGGAGGCCTGGGGGAGCAGTACTTC

v_gene: TRBV18
j_gene: TRBJ2-7
d_gene: .
abundance: .
CDR3aa: CASSPGDPGATSPYEQYF
CDR3nt: TGTGCCAGCTCACCGGGGGACCCAGGGGCAACCTCCCCCTACGAGCAGTACTTC

v_gene: TRBV5-1
j_gene: TRBJ2-7
d_gene: TRBD1
abundance: .
CDR3aa: CASSLGQGTDEQYF
CDR3nt: TGCGCCAGCAGCCTAGGACAGGGAACTGACGAGCAGTACTTC

v_gene: TRBV5-1
j_gene: TRBJ2-7
d_gene: .
abundance: .
CDR3aa: CASSPTDSIYEQYF
CDR3nt: TGCGCCAGCAGCCCTACGGACAGTATTTACGAGCAGTACTTC

v_gene: TRBV5-6
j_gene: TRBJ2-7
d_gene: .
abundance: .
CDR3aa: CASSLDIYEQYF
CDR3nt: TGTGCCAGCAGCTTGGACATCTACGAGCAGTACTTC

v_gene: TRBV2
j_gene: TRBJ2-3
d_gene: TRBD2
abundance: .
CDR3aa: CASSLAGGGFGNTQYF
CDR3nt: TGTGCCAGCAGTTTAGCGGGAGGGGGATTCGGGAATACGCAGTATTTT

v_gene: TRBV4-1
j_gene: TRBJ1-2
d_gene: .
abundance: .
CDR3aa: CASSQEGGYGYTF
CDR3nt: TGCGCCAGCAGCCAAGAAGGGGGCTATGGCTACACCTTC

v_gene: TRBV29-1
j_gene: TRBJ2-1
d_gene: TRBD2
abundance: .
CDR3aa: CSARGLAGNEQFF
CDR3nt: TGCAGCGCACGGGGACTAGCGGGCAATGAGCAGTTCTTC

v_gene: TRBV7-7
j_gene: TRBJ2-5
d_gene: TRBD1
abundance: once
CDR3aa: CASSSEDRGETQYF
CDR3nt: TGTGCCAGCAGCTCTGAGGACAGGGGAGAGACCCAGTACTTC

v_gene: TRBV4-3
j_gene: TRBJ1-2
d_gene: .
abundance: .
CDR3aa: CASSHKTFLPGDYGYTF
CDR3nt: TGCGCCAGCAGCCACAAAACGTTCCTTCCCGGGGACTATGGCTACACCTTC

v_gene: TRBV7-9
j_gene: TRBJ1-5
d_gene: TRBD1
abundance: .
CDR3aa: CASSLTGSNQPQHF
CDR3nt: TGTGCCAGCAGCTTGACAGGGTCTAATCAGCCCCAGCATTTT

v_gene: TRBV7-9
j_gene: TRBJ2-4
d_gene: .
abundance: .
CDR3aa: CASSLAGVANIQYF
CDR3nt: TGTGCCAGCAGCCTTGCAGGGGTGGCAAACATTCAGTACTTC

v_gene: TRBV6-4
j_gene: TRBJ1-2
d_gene: TRBD1
abundance: few
CDR3aa: CAGSYLGQGTHGYTF
CDR3nt: TGTGCCGGCAGTTATTTGGGACAGGGGACGCATGGCTACACCTTC

v_gene: TRBV15
j_gene: TRBJ1-6
d_gene: .
abundance: .
CDR3aa: CATSSRMNSPLHF
CDR3nt: TGTGCCACCAGCAGTCGTATGAATTCACCCCTCCACTTT

v_gene: TRBV6-5
j_gene: TRBJ2-3
d_gene: TRBD2
abundance: .
CDR3aa: CASRVAGGADTQYF
CDR3nt: TGTGCCAGCAGGGTAGCGGGAGGGGCAGATACGCAGTATTTT

v_gene: TRBV14
j_gene: TRBJ2-7
d_gene: .
abundance: .
CDR3aa: CASSQDTEGYYEQYF
CDR3nt: TGTGCCAGCAGCCAAGATACTGAGGGTTACTACGAGCAGTACTTC

v_gene: TRBV28
j_gene: TRBJ2-4
d_gene: .
abundance: .
CDR3aa: CASSGVAKNIQYF
CDR3nt: TGTGCCAGCAGCGGGGTAGCCAAAAACATTCAGTACTTC

v_gene: TRBV5-1
j_gene: TRBJ2-1
d_gene: TRBD2
abundance: once
CDR3aa: CASSLGAGRIYNEQFF
CDR3nt: TGCGCCAGCAGCTTGGGCGCCGGGAGGATCTACAATGAGCAGTTCTTC